The entry that follows covers one T cell receptor beta chain sequence. The sample belongs to a study of PD-1 blockade in classical Hodgkin lymphoma. Clones were read by immunoSEQ multiplex PCR, and TCRdb kept only the in-frame ones, dropping some. This table holds some 30,000 clones, roughly 70% found once. Germline V gene sequence: CDR1 LNHDA, CDR2 SQIVND (reference sequence). Trimming removed 3 bases from V and 2 bases from J, with 16 bases in between. The CDR3 covers 16 residues. Relapse was seen in all patients after autologous stem cell transplantation, and brentuximab vedotin exposure was variable.

The J gene is TRBJ1-1, the V gene TRBV19; D remains unclear. The receptor comes from a human donor with classical Hodgkin lymphoma. Sequencing used peripheral blood mononuclear cells (PBMCs), obtained before the second cycle of nivolumab. The CDR3 coding sequence is TGTGCCAGTAGTATTAGTATTGGGATGGTCAACACTGAAGCTTTCTTT. Protein sequence: CASSISIGMVNTEAFF. Combining the CDR3 with reference TRBV19 and TRBJ1-1 gives the whole variable domain DGGITQSPKYLFRKEGQNVTLSCEQNLNHDAMYWYRQDPGQGLRLIYYSQIVNDFQKGDIAEGYSVSREKKESFPLTVTSAQKNPTAFYLCASSISIGMVNTEAFFGQGTRLTVV.